The 19 T cell receptor beta chains below come from one sample, sequenced in a study of cytomegalovirus exposure and HLA in healthy donors. Assay: immunoSEQ multiplex PCR; the TCRdb copy retains only in-frame clones and omits some. The sample has 71,000 or so clones, 94% seen once; the top ten hold roughly 1%. The sequencing sample was made of PBMCs. The receptors stem from a woman aged 18-29 years in good health and CMV-seronegative.

J is TRBJ1-2 and V is TRBV4-3; 7 bases match TRBD1. Germline CDR1 and CDR2: LGHNA and YSLEER. This CDR3 region has 15 residues. V dropped 0 bases and J dropped 5; count of bases not matched to a gene: 6. Written as DNA, the CDR3 is TGCGCCAGCAGCCAAGATATGGCAGGGGGTTATGGCTACACCTTC. It specifies CASSQDMAGGYGYTF.

The gene calls are TRBV28 and TRBJ2-7; a weak D match, TRBD1 (5 bases). V lost 3 bases, J lost 7 bases, and 16 bases lay in between. This CDR3 has 14 amino acids. CDR1 is MDHEN and CDR2 is SYDVKM in the germline V gene. The CDR3 region is CASSFVQEQEEQYF. CDR3 bases: TGTGCCAGCAGTTTCGTACAGGAACAGGAAGAGCAGTACTTC.

In this sample, this clone turned up once. The gene calls are TRBV12-5 and TRBJ2-1, with D perhaps TRBD2 (7 bases). Trimming left V 6 bases short and J 4 bases short, with 10 bases between. Germline-derived CDR1 and CDR2 are LGHNT and FRNRAP. The length of the CDR3 is 13 residues. In DNA form, the CDR3 reads TGTGCTAGTGGCCGGGGGGCGTACAATGAGCAGTTCTTC. The encoded protein is CASGRGAYNEQFF.

This chain links TRBV19 with TRBJ2-7, with 7 bases aligning to TRBD2. This CDR3 comprises 15 residues. Trimming removed 2 bases from V and 3 bases from J; junction bases left unmatched: 7. Germline V CDR1 and CDR2: LNHDA, SQIVND (reference sequence). The DNA for the CDR3 is TGTGCCAGTAGTATACGCCTAGCGGATGGCTACGAGCAGTACTTC. Translation gives CASSIRLADGYEQYF.

The chain uses TRBV9 and TRBJ1-3; D is unclear. Germline CDR1 reads SGDLS; CDR2 reads YYNGEE. The CDR3 covers 14 residues. V was trimmed by 2 bases and J by 2 bases, leaving 8 bases between them. CDR3 sequence: CASSVSGTGNTIYF. The CDR3 coding sequence is TGTGCCAGCAGCGTGTCCGGGACTGGAAACACCATATATTTT. Together with reference TRBV9 and TRBJ1-3, the CDR3 gives the full variable domain: DSGVTQTPKHLITATGQRVTLRCSPRSGDLSVYWYQQSLDQGLQFLIQYYNGEERAKGNILERFSAQQFPDLHSELNLSSLELGDSALYFCASSVSGTGNTIYFGEGSWLTVV.

The chain is built from TRBV10-3 and TRBJ1-2, with 9 bases lining up with TRBD1. This CDR3 has 16 amino acids. Germline V gene data show CDR1 as ENHRY and CDR2 as SYGVKD. V was pared by 7 bases and J by 2 bases, with 11 bases of the junction left unmatched. In DNA form, the CDR3 reads TGTGCCATCACAGAAGGACAGGGGCAATCAAACTATGGCTACACCTTC. Its protein product is CAITEGQGQSNYGYTF.

This clone occurred a few times. V and J are TRBV7-2 and TRBJ2-5; a possible D gene is TRBD2 (7 bases). Germline V CDR1 and CDR2: SGHTA, FQGNSA. Trimming shortened V by 3 bases and J by 5 bases, and 22 bases separated the two germline ends. CDR3 length equals 17 residues. The chain's CDR3 is CASSFQKGGGLAETQYF. The CDR3 nucleotides are TGTGCCAGCAGCTTCCAAAAAGGGGGAGGGCTAGCGGAGACCCAGTACTTC.

J is TRBJ1-4 and V is TRBV4-2, with 8 bases aligning to TRBD1. The V and J ends lost 5 bases and 8 bases, in that order; junction bases with no gene match: 13. Per the germline V gene, CDR1 is LGHNA and CDR2 is YNFKEQ. The CDR3 runs to 16 residues. DNA for the CDR3: TGTGCCAGCAGCGGATCCTCGCAGGGGGCGGAGGAAAAACTGTTTTTT. This gives the protein CASSGSSQGAEEKLFF.

The chain carries TRBV28 and TRBJ2-2; 7 bases agree with TRBD1. The length of the CDR3 is 19 residues. The trim removed 5 bases at V and 0 bases at J, leaving 15 bases unmatched. The germline gives CDR1 MDHEN, CDR2 SYDVKM. This chain's CDR3 is CASSLMWPSRGTNTGELFF. CDR3 DNA: TGTGCCAGCAGTCTTATGTGGCCCTCCAGGGGGACGAACACCGGGGAGCTGTTTTTT.

The chain carries TRBV25-1 and TRBJ1-5; 11 bases agree with TRBD1. The CDR3 is made up of 17 amino acids. Per germline, CDR1 MGHDK and CDR2 SYGVNS. The V gene end was trimmed by 3 bases and the J gene end by 2 bases; junction bases not matched to a gene: 6. CDR3 coding DNA: TGTGCCAGCAGTGAGGGACAGGGGGAATTCGGCAATCAGCCCCAGCATTTT. It is translated as CASSEGQGEFGNQPQHF. The full variable domain, completed using reference TRBV25-1 and TRBJ1-5, is EADIYQTPRYLVIGTGKKITLECSQTMGHDKMYWYQQDPGMELHLIHYSYGVNSTEKGDLSSESTVSRIRTEHFPLTLESARPSHTSQYLCASSEGQGEFGNQPQHFGDGTRLSIL.

This clone appeared a single time. The V gene is TRBV2, the J gene TRBJ1-1; no reliable D call. CDR1 and CDR2 (germline): SNHLY, FYNNEI. Trimming pared 5 bases from V and 1 base from J, leaving 11 bases between. This CDR3 has 14 residues. Here the CDR3 reads CASSQGRGNTEAFF. In DNA, the CDR3 is TGTGCCAGCAGTCAAGGTCGGGGGAACACTGAAGCTTTCTTT.

The V and J genes are TRBV7-8 and TRBJ1-2; weak D call: TRBD1 (6 bases). CDR3 length: 12 residues. Per the germline V gene, CDR1 is SGHVS and CDR2 is FQNEAQ. V was clipped by 0 bases and J by 7 bases, with 6 bases between them. In DNA form, the CDR3 reads TGTGCCAGCAGCTTAGCGGGGGCTGGCTACACCTTC. Translating it yields CASSLAGAGYTF.

The chain links TRBV11-3 to TRBJ1-1; possible D gene TRBD1, 6 bases. CDR1 SGHNT and CDR2 YENEEA come from the germline V gene. Trimming took 1 base from V and 1 from J, leaving 10 bases between them. The CDR3 length is 15 residues. DNA of the CDR3: TGTGCCAGCAGCTTAGGTCAGGGGACGAACACTGAAGCTTTCTTT. This sequence encodes CASSLGQGTNTEAFF.

This chain links TRBV6-6 with TRBJ1-1; D unclear. The germline V and J ends were trimmed by 2 bases and 7 bases, with 5 bases remaining between them. Germline V gene sequence: CDR1 MNHNY, CDR2 SVGAGI (reference sequence). The CDR3 runs to 11 residues. CDR3 loop: CASSYGREAFF. The CDR3 region has the DNA TGTGCCAGCAGTTACGGGCGTGAAGCTTTCTTT.

This clone was seen a handful of times. The chain carries TRBV28 and TRBJ2-3, with TRBD1 matching 10 bases. The CDR3 covers 15 residues. Trimming removed 3 bases from V and 2 bases from J; junction bases left unmatched: 2. CDR1 is MDHEN, CDR2 SYDVKM, per germline. CDR3 bases: TGTGCCAGCAGTTTGGGGACAGGGGCCACAGATACGCAGTATTTT. It is translated as CASSLGTGATDTQYF.

The chain joins TRBV27 to TRBJ1-1; a possible D gene is TRBD1 (6 bases). With 6 bases removed from V and 4 bases from J, the gap between germline ends came to 18 bases. Germline assignment: CDR1 MNHEY and CDR2 SMNVEV (reference sequence). This CDR3 has 15 residues. The DNA for the CDR3 is TGTGCCAGCAGGCTCTTAAGCGGGGGCCTCACTGAAGCTTTCTTT. The encoded protein is CASRLLSGGLTEAFF.

The chain has TRBV28 and TRBJ1-4; D may be TRBD1 (5 bases). Per germline, CDR1 MDHEN and CDR2 SYDVKM. The CDR3 runs 15 residues. Between the trimmed V and J ends, which lost 4 bases and 4 bases, there was a span of 13 bases. As DNA, the CDR3 is TGTGCCAGCAGTTCAACCGGGACTTATAATGAAAAACTGTTTTTT. Translated: CASSSTGTYNEKLFF.

The chain uses TRBV28 and TRBJ2-3; D ambiguous. Deletions cut 6 bases from V and 3 bases from J, with 7 bases between. The CDR3 length is 12 residues. Germline V gene lookup returns CDR1 MDHEN and CDR2 SYDVKM. CDR3 amino acids: CASSPPTDTQYF. CDR3 DNA sequence: TGTGCCAGCAGCCCCCCGACAGATACGCAGTATTTT.

The chain couples TRBV29-1 to TRBJ1-2; D not resolved. Germline V gives CDR1 SQVTM, CDR2 ANQGSEA. The CDR3 length is 12 residues. Trimming removed 3 bases at V and 9 bases at J, with 14 bases between. The CDR3 reads CSVDHGGGRYTF. The CDR3 DNA sequence: TGCAGCGTTGATCATGGCGGAGGACGCTACACCTTC.